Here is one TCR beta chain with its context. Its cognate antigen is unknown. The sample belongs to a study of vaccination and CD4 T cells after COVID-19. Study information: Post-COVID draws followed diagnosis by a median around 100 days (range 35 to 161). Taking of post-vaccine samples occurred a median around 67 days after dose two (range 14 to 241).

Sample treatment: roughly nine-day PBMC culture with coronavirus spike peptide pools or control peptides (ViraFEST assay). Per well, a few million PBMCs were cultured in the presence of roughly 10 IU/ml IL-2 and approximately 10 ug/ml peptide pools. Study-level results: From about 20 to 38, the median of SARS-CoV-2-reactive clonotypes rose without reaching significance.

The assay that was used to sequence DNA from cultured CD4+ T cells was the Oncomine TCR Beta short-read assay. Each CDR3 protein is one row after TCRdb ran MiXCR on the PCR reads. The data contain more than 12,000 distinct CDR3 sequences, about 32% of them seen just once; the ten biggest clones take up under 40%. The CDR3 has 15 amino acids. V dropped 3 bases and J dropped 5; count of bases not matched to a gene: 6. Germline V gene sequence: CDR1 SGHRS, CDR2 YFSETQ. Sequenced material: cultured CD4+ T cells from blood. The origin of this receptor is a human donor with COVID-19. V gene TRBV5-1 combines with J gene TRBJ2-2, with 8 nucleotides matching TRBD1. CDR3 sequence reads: CASSSDRVGTGELFF. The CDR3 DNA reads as TGCGCCAGCAGCTCGGACAGGGTGGGGACCGGGGAGCTGTTTTTT.